This TCR beta chain was identified in a study of shared clonotypes between healthy human individuals. In the case of this clone: Its matching antigen is unknown.

Study observations and caveats: Generally, naive subsets (rather than memory subsets) showed larger estimated richness. A reduction in generation probabilities was seen for non-shared clonotypes relative to those shared by all four donors.

Produced via immunoSEQ multiplex PCR; TCRdb's table is partial and in-frame only. The sample carries about 1.4 million clones, roughly 96% recorded once. CD4+ cells were split into CD45RA+ naive and CD45RA-negative memory subsets. Germline V gene data show CDR1 as SGHDT and CDR2 as YYEEEE. The CDR3 length is 15 residues. J was trimmed by 1 base and V by 4 bases; bases with no gene match: 5. The chain couples TRBV5-6 to TRBJ2-7, with 10 bases lining up with TRBD2. Sequencing was performed on naive CD4+ T cells sorted from blood. Subset noted: CD45RA+ positively selected. This TCR derives from a man in his thirties or forties in good health. CDR3 nucleotides: TGTGCCAGCAGCAATGGACTAGCGGCTTCCTACGAGCAGTACTTC. This sequence encodes CASSNGLAASYEQYF. Drawing the rest from reference TRBV5-6 and TRBJ2-7, the complete variable domain is DAGVTQSPTHLIKTRGQQVTLRCSPKSGHDTVSWYQQALGQGPQFIFQYYEEEERQRGNFPDRFSGHQFPNYSSELNVNALLLGDSALYLCASSNGLAASYEQYFGPGTRLTVT.